The 2 T cell receptor beta chains listed next were all sequenced from one sample in a study of technical replicates of blood from a handful of donors. Data came from immunoSEQ multiplex PCR; TCRdb stores just in-frame clones and leaves some out. The profile shows more than 90,000 clones, approximately 96% of them singletons. Specimen: T cells isolated from PBMCs. These receptors all come from a human donor in good health.

J is TRBJ2-6 and V is TRBV29-1; the match to TRBD2 covers 13 bases. CDR1 is SQVTM and CDR2 is ANQGSEA in the germline V gene. The CDR3 is 18 residues long. J was trimmed by 0 bases and V by 5 bases; bases with no gene match: 7. This CDR3 is CSVKGLAGTGSGANVLTF. The CDR3 nucleotides are TGCAGCGTTAAGGGACTAGCGGGAACCGGCTCTGGGGCCAACGTCCTGACTTTC.

J is TRBJ2-2 and V is TRBV2, with 15 bases aligning to TRBD2. Germline CDR1 is SNHLY and CDR2 is FYNNEI. The CDR3 spans 18 residues. Unmatched junction bases numbered 7, after V lost 6 bases and J lost 2 bases. CDR3 nucleotides: TGTGCCAGCAGGACGGGACTAGCGGGAGGTGTAAACACCGGGGAGCTGTTTTTT. Its translation is CASRTGLAGGVNTGELFF.